This TCR beta chain was recovered during a study of T cell responses to AZD1222 COVID-19 vaccine. General study findings and limits: Donors were chiefly white British, with a greater number of females, and clonal diversity was perhaps underestimated.

Germline V CDR1 and CDR2: MNHEY, SVGEGT. This CDR3 contains 16 residues. V shed 2 bases and J shed 3 bases, with 17 bases lying between them. A word on this clone: What it binds is not known.

Repertoires were generated with immunoSEQ multiplex PCR, while TCRdb's copy carries only in-frame clones and drops some. The sample carries 120,000 to 150,000 clones, about 89% recorded once. The source was peripheral blood, collected on day 0 of AZD1222 vaccination. This TCR was recovered from an adult in good health. The V and J genes are TRBV6-2 or TRBV6-3 and TRBJ2-7; possibly TRBD2 for D (5 bases). CDR3: CASSYPGIGRNYEQYF. CDR3 sequence (DNA): TGTGCCAGCAGTTACCCGGGAATTGGGCGGAACTACGAGCAGTACTTC.